These T cell receptor beta chains were read from a single sample in a study of cytomegalovirus exposure and HLA in healthy donors. Libraries were prepared by immunoSEQ multiplex PCR; TCRdb keeps only in-frame clonotypes and omits some of them. The sample consists of about 89,000 clones, approximately 81% of them appearing once. The material sequenced was PBMCs. These receptors were obtained from a woman younger than 30 in good health and CMV-seropositive. Both conserved end residues are part of each CDR3. A D gene is named only where the DNA matches it firmly.

v_gene,d_gene,CDR3aa
TRBV4-3,TRBD2,CASSQEHPSGSYNEQFF
TRBV7-3,TRBD1,CASTLETPWGDRETYEQYF
TRBV29-1,-,CSVRYSTYEQYF
TRBV18,-,CASSTGEENSPLHF
TRBV5-1,TRBD1,CASSSDRGAGDTQYF
TRBV7-2,-,CASSSGQPGEKLFF
TRBV5-1,-,CASSLAGGQETQYF
TRBV5-1,-,CASSLDGYGNEKLFF
TRBV5-1,TRBD2,CASSFSPSGKNEQFF
TRBV19,TRBD2,CASSPDSGGVGEQYF
TRBV7-8,-,CASSLSGNTIYF
TRBV5-6,TRBD1,CASSLDRGYNSPLHF
TRBV4-1,-,CASSQESLESSYNSPLHF
TRBV28,-,CASSPTSEREQYF
TRBV4-1,TRBD1,CASSQEDRDTKPLHF
TRBV6-1,-,CASIRDTEAFF
TRBV5-1,-,CASSSYQGKVSPLHF
TRBV5-6,-,CASSDTGTGELFF
TRBV5-4,-,CASSFTGNYGYTF
TRBV9,TRBD2,CASSVTGLAGPYEQYF
TRBV5-5,TRBD2,CASSTGLAGALGEQYF
TRBV28,TRBD2,CASRATSGGKNTGELFF
TRBV7-9,TRBD1,CASSSQGGPPLKLFF
TRBV6-5,TRBD1,CASSTGQGDQPQHF
TRBV4-1,-,CASSQGLDRHQTNEKLFF
TRBV29-1,TRBD2,CSSLKAGALRETQYF
TRBV27,-,CASSLSLIRDLTSPLHF
TRBV4-1,TRBD1,CASTRDSGPFTGNTIYF
TRBV2,-,CASSSDRRFGAQYF
TRBV25-1,TRBD1,CALDRDRMNNYGYTF
TRBV28,-,CASGTLSSYNSPLHF
TRBV10-2,TRBD1,CASSDSDRDGETQYF
TRBV7-2,TRBD2,CASSWTSGGSTGELFF
TRBV6-1,-,CASSSPGLGEQYF
TRBV19,TRBD1,CASSIGTGFVEQYF
TRBV2,TRBD2,CASSRTSGGGEQFF
TRBV4-3,-,CASSPTEIFYGYTF
TRBV9,TRBD1,CASSPLPRGRAGELFF
TRBV27,-,CASSPGSGYGYTF
TRBV7-8,-,CASSLGAETQYF
TRBV2,TRBD1,CASRLSQGAAYEQYF
TRBV2,TRBD1,CASSGGTGIVAPLHF
TRBV5-6,-,CASGDRYNEQFF
TRBV6-5,-,CASSYSRADPYEQYF
TRBV10-3,-,CAISESQNTGELFF
TRBV9,TRBD1,CASSGGTVQETQYF
TRBV6-6,-,CASSIGVAKNIQYF
TRBV6-5,TRBD2,CASSYALQGGPYEQYF